The entry that follows covers one T cell receptor beta chain sequence. The antigen is unknown. Trimming removed 4 bases at V and 5 bases at J, with 12 bases between. In germline, CDR1 is GTSNPN, CDR2 SVGIG (reference sequence). The CDR3 contains 13 residues. The data were obtained in a study of T-cell memory formation after mild COVID-19. At the level of the study: TCR clustering was largely donor specific.

Findings and caveats of the study: That cross-reactive memory joined was suggested by some responding clones appearing in pre-infection memory.

A single record per CDR3 protein comes from TCRdb applying MiXCR to the 5' RACE reads. The sample holds some 82,000 distinct CDR3 sequences, around 13% seen once. The sequencing sample was made of PBMCs or a T cell subset sorted from them (not recorded which). J is TRBJ1-5 and V is TRBV30; the D is unclear. The source of this sequence is a man aged 18 to 30 who had mild COVID-19 (a few samples of this study predate the infection). Cell type and time point are not known. CDR3 sequence (DNA): TGTGCCTGGAATCATTTTGGCCATCAGCCCCAGCATTTT. Protein: CAWNHFGHQPQHF.